This TCR beta chain comes out of a study of T cell responses to AZD1222 COVID-19 vaccine. Overall study: Analysis merged second doses at about 4 or about 12 weeks.

The CDR3 length is 15 residues. Germline V gene lookup returns CDR1 LNHDA and CDR2 SQIVND (reference sequence). Trimming stripped 3 bases from V and 1 base from J, with 10 bases between. Profiling relied on immunoSEQ multiplex PCR, and the TCRdb table lists in-frame clones only, not all of them. The sample gives roughly 150,000 clones, 88% of which show up once; around 2.3% is in the top ten. General observations from the study: There were mostly white British donors and more females than males, and clonal diversity was possibly underestimated. At baseline, just a handful of AZD1222 recipients tested seropositive. Researchers report vaccine-associated CD4 TCRs spanning spike, with dominance at 160-218 and 743-854.

Comments on this clone: Its cognate antigen is unknown.

The gene calls are TRBV19 and TRBJ2-1, with no clear D. The receptor's source is an adult in good health. The input for sequencing was peripheral blood, taken on day 0 of AZD1222 vaccination. The CDR3: CASSIMAASYNEQFF. CDR3 DNA sequence: TGTGCCAGTAGTATTATGGCCGCTTCCTACAATGAGCAGTTCTTC.